Shown below are 14 T cell receptor beta chains from a single sample sequenced in a study of blood T cell repertoires in COVID-19. This table comes from immunoSEQ multiplex PCR, and its TCRdb copy is limited to in-frame clones, with some not included. This sample yields 40,000 to 55,000 clones, of which around 89% are seen a single time; less than 2.5% belongs to the top ten. The sequencing input was peripheral blood. The receptors come from a human donor in a cohort sampled during active COVID-19.

V usage is TRBV15 and J usage is TRBJ2-1, with 9 nucleotides matching TRBD1. The CDR3 contains 17 residues. V shed 9 bases, J shed 6 bases, and the junction held 18 bases outside the gene matches. Looked up from germline, CDR1 is LNHNV and CDR2 is YYDKDF (reference sequence). CDR3: CATTVQPGTGPFNEQFF. Written as DNA, the CDR3 is TGTGCCACTACGGTCCAGCCCGGGACAGGGCCTTTCAATGAGCAGTTCTTC.

This clone showed up just once. CDR3 region: CASSSMTGGVETQYF. The CDR3 DNA reads as TGTGCCAGCAGCTCAATGACAGGGGGAGTTGAGACCCAGTACTTC. The V gene is TRBV5-5, the J gene TRBJ2-5; 9 nucleotides line up with TRBD1. V was pared by 3 bases and J by 5 bases, with 8 bases of the junction left unmatched. CDR3 size: 15 residues. Per the germline V gene, CDR1 is SGHKS and CDR2 is YYEKEE (reference sequence).

The V gene is TRBV20-1, the J gene TRBJ1-1; D is ambiguous. The CDR3 has 12 amino acids. Germline CDR1 reads DFQATT; CDR2 reads SNEGSKA (reference sequence). V was pared by 3 bases and J by 2 bases, with 7 bases between. In DNA form, the CDR3 reads TGCAGTGCTAGTAATCCAAACACTGAAGCTTTCTTT. Encoded protein: CSASNPNTEAFF.

This clone came up once. This sequence joins TRBV12-5 and TRBJ2-3, with D perhaps TRBD1 (5 bases). V gave up 3 bases and J gave up 1 base, with 14 bases separating them. Germline V gives CDR1 LGHNT, CDR2 FRNRAP. The CDR3 consists of 16 residues. The CDR3, as DNA: TGTGCTAGTGGTTTCTTGCGGCAGGGCCGCACAGATACGCAGTATTTT. Amino acid sequence: CASGFLRQGRTDTQYF.

The CDR3 nucleotides read TGTGCCAGCAGGGCAAAACAGGGGCCGAGCTCCTACGAGCAGTACTTC. It specifies CASRAKQGPSSYEQYF. The rearrangement links TRBV7-9 to TRBJ2-7; 7 bases map to TRBD1. In germline, CDR1 is SEHNR, CDR2 FQNEAQ (reference sequence). CDR3 size: 16 residues. The V and J ends lost 6 bases and 0 bases, in that order; junction bases with no gene match: 11.

This clone was recorded only once. This chain joins TRBV7-9 and TRBJ1-4; 9 nucleotides line up with TRBD1. Germline assignment: CDR1 SEHNR and CDR2 FQNEAQ (reference sequence). V was clipped by 5 bases and J by 4 bases; unmatched bases: 2. The length of the CDR3 is 14 residues. The CDR3 coding sequence is TGTGCCAGCAGCCGGGACAGGGATAATGAAAAACTGTTTTTT. Its translation: CASSRDRDNEKLFF.

The genes are TRBV7-2 and TRBJ2-2; TRBD2 matches at 7 bases. Losses at the gene ends were 6 bases for V and 2 bases for J; bases not matched to a gene: 9. CDR3 size: 16 residues. Germline CDR1 is SGHTA and CDR2 is FQGNSA. The CDR3 region has the DNA TGTGCCAGCAGGGGGTGGGGCGGGAGAAACACCGGGGAGCTGTTTTTT. Translation gives CASRGWGGRNTGELFF. The full variable domain, in which reference TRBV7-2 and TRBJ2-2 provide the parts outside the CDR3, is GAGVSQSPSNKVTEKGKDVELRCDPISGHTALYWYRQSLGQGLEFLIYFQGNSAPDKSGLPSDRFSAERTGGSVSTLTIQRTQQEDSAVYLCASRGWGGRNTGELFFGEGSRLTVL.

The chain uses TRBV5-4 and TRBJ2-7; D is unclear. The CDR3 contains 14 residues. V lost 4 bases to trimming and J lost 3 bases, with 14 bases between them. Germline V gene data show CDR1 as SGHNT and CDR2 as YYREEE (reference sequence). CDR3 nucleotide sequence: TGTGCCAGCAGCCTGGACCGAGTGCTCTACGAGCAGTACTTC. As protein: CASSLDRVLYEQYF.

The V and J genes are TRBV11-1 and TRBJ2-1; D uncertain. The CDR3 consists of 16 residues. The V end was cut by 1 base, the J end by 5 bases, with 15 bases between. Germline lookup yields CDR1 SGHAT and CDR2 FQDESV (reference sequence). CDR3 bases: TGTGCCAGCAGCTTAGGTTCGATGCGCCCCAACAATGAGCAGTTCTTC. Protein product: CASSLGSMRPNNEQFF.

V and J are TRBV29-1 and TRBJ2-5; TRBD2 agrees at 8 bases. The J segment lost 4 bases and the V segment lost 4 bases, leaving 5 bases of the junction unmatched. The CDR3 covers 13 residues. Per germline, CDR1 SQVTM and CDR2 ANQGSEA. The CDR3 loop reads CSVVGLAGETQYF. CDR3 in DNA: TGCAGCGTTGTTGGACTAGCAGGAGAGACCCAGTACTTC. The variable domain in full, with the rest retrieved from reference TRBV29-1 and TRBJ2-5, is SAVISQKPSRDICQRGTSLTIQCQVDSQVTMMFWYRQQPGQSLTLIATANQGSEATYESGFVIDKFPISRPNLTFSTLTVSNMSPEDSSIYLCSVVGLAGETQYFGPGTRLLVL.

V and J are TRBV7-9 and TRBJ2-2; D is possibly TRBD1 (6 bases). Trimming left V 3 bases short and J 5 bases short, with 19 bases between. The germline gives CDR1 SEHNR, CDR2 FQNEAQ (reference sequence). CDR3 size: 17 residues. DNA for the CDR3: TGTGCCAGCAGCTTTCCGCTTGGGACACCTCAAACCGGGGAGCTGTTTTTT. It encodes CASSFPLGTPQTGELFF.

The chain uses TRBV3-1 (or the pseudogene TRBV3-2) and TRBJ2-3, with 10 bases matching TRBD1. V trimming: 4 bases; J trimming: 2 bases; junction bases outside the gene matches: 6. The CDR3 loop spans 16 amino acids. Germline V gene lookup returns CDR1 LGHDT and CDR2 YNNKEL (reference sequence). This chain's CDR3 is CASSRDRGLPTDTQYF. Here the CDR3 DNA reads TGTGCCAGCAGCCGGGACAGGGGTCTTCCCACAGATACGCAGTATTTT.

The chain uses TRBV14 and TRBJ1-1, with 12 bases aligning to TRBD1. The germline gives CDR1 SGHDN, CDR2 FVKESK. The CDR3 is made up of 17 amino acids. With V trimmed by 4 bases and J by 4 bases, 10 bases remained unmatched. CDR3 region: CASSPWDRGLFVTEAFF. The CDR3 DNA is TGTGCCAGCAGCCCCTGGGACAGGGGGCTTTTCGTCACTGAAGCTTTCTTT.

This clone was counted once. J is TRBJ1-5 and V is TRBV6-6; TRBD1 aligns across 7 bases. The CDR3 totals 15 residues. Germline lookup yields CDR1 MNHNY and CDR2 SVGAGI (reference sequence). The V and J ends lost 10 bases and 1 base, in that order; junction bases with no gene match: 10. The CDR3 region is CAITPGTVSNQPQHF. DNA of the CDR3: TGTGCCATCACCCCGGGGACAGTAAGCAATCAGCCCCAGCATTTT.